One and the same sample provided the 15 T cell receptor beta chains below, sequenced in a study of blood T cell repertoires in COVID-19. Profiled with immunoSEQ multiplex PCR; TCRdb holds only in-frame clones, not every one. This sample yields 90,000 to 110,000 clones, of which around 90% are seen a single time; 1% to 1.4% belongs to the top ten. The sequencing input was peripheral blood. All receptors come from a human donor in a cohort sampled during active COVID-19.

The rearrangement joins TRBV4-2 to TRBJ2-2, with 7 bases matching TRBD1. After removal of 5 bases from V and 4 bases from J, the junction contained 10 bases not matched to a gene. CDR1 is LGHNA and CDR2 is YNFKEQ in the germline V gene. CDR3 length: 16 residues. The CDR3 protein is CASSGRDRRVTGELFF. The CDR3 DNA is TGTGCCAGCAGCGGCCGGGACAGAAGAGTCACCGGGGAGCTGTTTTTT.

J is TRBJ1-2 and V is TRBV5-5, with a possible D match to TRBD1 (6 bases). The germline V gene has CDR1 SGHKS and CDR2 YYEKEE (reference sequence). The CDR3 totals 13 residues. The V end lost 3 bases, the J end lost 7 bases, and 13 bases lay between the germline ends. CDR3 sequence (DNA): TGTGCCAGCAGCTGGGGGCGCCTGCTTGGCTACACCTTC. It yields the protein CASSWGRLLGYTF.

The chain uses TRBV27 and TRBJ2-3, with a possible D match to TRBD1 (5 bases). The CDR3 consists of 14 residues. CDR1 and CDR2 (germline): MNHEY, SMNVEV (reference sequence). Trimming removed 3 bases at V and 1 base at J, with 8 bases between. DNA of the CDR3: TGTGCCAGCAGTTTGGGCAGGGGCACAGATACGCAGTATTTT. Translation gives CASSLGRGTDTQYF.

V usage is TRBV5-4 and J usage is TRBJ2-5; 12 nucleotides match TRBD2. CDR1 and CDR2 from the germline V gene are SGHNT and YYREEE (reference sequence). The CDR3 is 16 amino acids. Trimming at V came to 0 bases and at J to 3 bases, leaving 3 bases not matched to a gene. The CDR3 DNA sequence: TGTGCCAGCAGCTTGGGACGGACTAGCGGGAAAGAGACCCAGTACTTC. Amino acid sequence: CASSLGRTSGKETQYF.

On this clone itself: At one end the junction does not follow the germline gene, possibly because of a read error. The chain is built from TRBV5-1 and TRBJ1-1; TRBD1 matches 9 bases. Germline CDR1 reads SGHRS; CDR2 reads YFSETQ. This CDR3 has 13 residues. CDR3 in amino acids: CASSLEDRGLKWF. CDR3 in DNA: TGCGCCAGCAGCTTGGAGGACAGGGGACTGAAATGGTTT.

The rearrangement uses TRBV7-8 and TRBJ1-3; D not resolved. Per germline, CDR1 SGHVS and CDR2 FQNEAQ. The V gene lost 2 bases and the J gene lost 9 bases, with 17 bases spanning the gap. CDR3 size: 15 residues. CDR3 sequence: CASSLLAGDRITIYF. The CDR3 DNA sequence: TGTGCCAGCAGCTTACTTGCAGGCGATCGTATCACCATATATTTT.

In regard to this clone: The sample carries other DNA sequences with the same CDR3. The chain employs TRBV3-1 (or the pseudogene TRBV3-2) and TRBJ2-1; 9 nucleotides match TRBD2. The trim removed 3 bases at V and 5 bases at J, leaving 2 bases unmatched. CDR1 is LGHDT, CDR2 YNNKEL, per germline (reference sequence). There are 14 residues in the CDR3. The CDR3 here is CASSQGLAHNEQFF. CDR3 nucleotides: TGTGCCAGCAGCCAGGGACTAGCTCACAATGAGCAGTTCTTC.

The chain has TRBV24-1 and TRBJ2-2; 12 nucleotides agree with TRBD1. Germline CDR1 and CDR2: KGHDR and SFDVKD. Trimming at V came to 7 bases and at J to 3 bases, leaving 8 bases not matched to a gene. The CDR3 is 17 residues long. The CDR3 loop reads CATSPTGTGGYTGELFF. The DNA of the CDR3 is TGTGCCACCAGCCCTACCGGGACAGGGGGCTACACCGGGGAGCTGTTTTTT.

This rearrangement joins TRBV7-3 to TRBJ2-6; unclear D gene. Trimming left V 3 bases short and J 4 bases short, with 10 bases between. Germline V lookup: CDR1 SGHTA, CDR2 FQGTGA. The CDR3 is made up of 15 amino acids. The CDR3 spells CASSFMPRGANVLTF. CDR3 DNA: TGTGCCAGCAGCTTTATGCCGAGAGGGGCCAACGTCCTGACTTTC.

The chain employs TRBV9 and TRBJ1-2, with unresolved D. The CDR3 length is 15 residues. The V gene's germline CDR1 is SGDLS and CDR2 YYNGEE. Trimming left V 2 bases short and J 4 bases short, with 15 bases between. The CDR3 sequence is CASSVSGGSGYGYTF. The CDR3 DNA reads TGTGCCAGCAGCGTGAGCGGAGGTTCGGGCTATGGCTACACCTTC.

The CDR3 protein is CASSKGRDRGRRTYNSPLHF. As DNA, the CDR3 is TGTGCCAGCAGCAAAGGGCGTGACAGGGGGCGTCGGACCTATAATTCACCCCTCCACTTT. The rearrangement links TRBV21-1 to TRBJ1-6; TRBD1 is the table's D call and was not checked against the DNA. TRBV21-1 is tagged as a pseudogene. The CDR3 consists of 20 residues.

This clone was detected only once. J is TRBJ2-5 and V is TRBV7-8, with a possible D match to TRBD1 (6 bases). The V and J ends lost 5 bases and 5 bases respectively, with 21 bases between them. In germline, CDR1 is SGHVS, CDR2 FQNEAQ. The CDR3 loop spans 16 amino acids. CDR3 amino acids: CASSQLPGQGRETQYF. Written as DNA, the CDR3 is TGTGCCAGCAGCCAACTTCCGGGACAAGGGCGCGAGACCCAGTACTTC. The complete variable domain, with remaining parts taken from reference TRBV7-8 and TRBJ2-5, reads GAGVSQSPRYKVAKRGQDVALRCDPISGHVSLFWYQQALGQGPEFLTYFQNEAQLDKSGLPSDRFFAERPEGSVSTLKIQRTQQEDSAVYLCASSQLPGQGRETQYFGPGTRLLVL.

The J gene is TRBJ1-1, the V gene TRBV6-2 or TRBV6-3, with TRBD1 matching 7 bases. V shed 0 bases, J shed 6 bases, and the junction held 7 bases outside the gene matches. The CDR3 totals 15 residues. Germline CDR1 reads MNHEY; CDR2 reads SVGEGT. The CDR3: CASSYSYGTDPEAFF. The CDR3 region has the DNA TGTGCCAGCAGTTACTCCTACGGGACAGACCCTGAAGCTTTCTTT.

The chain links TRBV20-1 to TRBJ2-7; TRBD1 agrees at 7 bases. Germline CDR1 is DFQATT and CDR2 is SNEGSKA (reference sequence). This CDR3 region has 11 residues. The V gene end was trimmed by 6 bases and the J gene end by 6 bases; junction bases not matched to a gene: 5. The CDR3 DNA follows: TGCAGTGCGACGACAGGGAGCGAGCAGTACTTC. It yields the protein CSATTGSEQYF.

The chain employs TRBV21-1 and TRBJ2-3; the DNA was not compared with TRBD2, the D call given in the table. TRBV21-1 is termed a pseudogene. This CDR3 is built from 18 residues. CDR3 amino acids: CASSKGRLAGDITDTQYF. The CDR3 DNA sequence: TGTGCCAGCAGCAAAGGGAGACTAGCGGGAGATATAACAGATACGCAGTATTTT.